This entry lists 7 T cell receptor beta chains sequenced from one sample in a study of T cells after yellow fever vaccination. TCRdb called the 5' RACE reads again in MiXCR, with one record for every CDR3 protein. This sample has under 400,000 distinct CDR3 sequences, with around 10% found just once. Sequencing was performed on PBMCs, taken on the day of the first yellow fever vaccination. Every receptor here comes from a man younger than 35 who received the YFV17D yellow fever vaccine.

This clonotype was seen a handful of times. V is TRBV6-2 or TRBV6-3 and J is TRBJ2-7, with D unclear. Germline V lookup: CDR1 MNHEY, CDR2 SVGEGT. Trimming pared 2 bases from V and 11 bases from J, leaving 10 bases between. CDR3 length: 11 amino acids. DNA of the CDR3: TGTGCCAGCAGTTACGGGCAGATGGAGTACTTC. Amino acids: CASSYGQMEYF.

This clonotype was observed a few times. The chain has TRBV19 and TRBJ1-5; 8 nucleotides match TRBD1. J lost 6 bases, V lost 10 bases, and 8 bases had no gene match. CDR3 length equals 13 residues. CDR1 LNHDA and CDR2 SQIVND come from the germline V gene (reference sequence). The CDR3 DNA sequence: TGTGCCACAGAATATACAGGGGGTCAGCCCCAGCATTTT. It encodes CATEYTGGQPQHF.

This chain connects TRBV5-4 to TRBJ2-3; 8 bases agree with TRBD1. Germline V lookup: CDR1 SGHNT, CDR2 YYREEE (reference sequence). V gave up 4 bases and J gave up 6 bases; unmatched junction bases: 13. This CDR3 is built from 16 residues. CDR3 DNA sequence: TGTGCCAGCAGCCAGGGAACGGGACAGGCGATCGATACGCAGTATTTT. Translation: CASSQGTGQAIDTQYF.

This clonotype has a handful of counts. The rearrangement uses TRBV9 and TRBJ2-3; 14 bases match TRBD2. Looked up from germline, CDR1 is SGDLS and CDR2 is YYNGEE. V lost 3 bases to trimming and J lost 2 bases; unmatched junction nucleotides: 5. This CDR3 is 17 amino acids long. As DNA, the CDR3 is TGTGCCAGCAGCGGCGGACTAGCGGGGGGAATCACAGATACGCAGTATTTT. It is translated as CASSGGLAGGITDTQYF.

CDR3 sequence: CASSVAWGNTEAFF. The DNA of the CDR3 is TGTGCCAGCAGCGTAGCTTGGGGGAACACTGAAGCTTTCTTT. V usage is TRBV9 and J usage is TRBJ1-1; the D is unclear. The V and J ends lost 0 bases and 1 base respectively, with 7 bases between them. The CDR3 length is 14 residues. CDR1 and CDR2 from the germline V gene are SGDLS and YYNGEE.

V usage is TRBV7-8 and J usage is TRBJ2-1; no clear D. Germline V CDR1 and CDR2: SGHVS, FQNEAQ. The CDR3 has 15 residues. Trimming left V 1 base short and J 2 bases short, with 9 bases between. The CDR3: CASSLGSWAYNEQFF. The CDR3 DNA follows: TGTGCCAGCAGCTTAGGCTCGTGGGCCTACAATGAGCAGTTCTTC.

There are a few counts of this clonotype. The rearrangement joins TRBV10-1 to TRBJ2-3, with 7 bases aligning to TRBD1. The CDR3 runs 15 residues. Germline V gene data show CDR1 as WNHNN and CDR2 as SYGVQD (reference sequence). After removal of 1 base from V and 4 bases from J, the junction contained 5 bases not matched to a gene. The CDR3 loop is CASSEWQGVADTQYF. The CDR3 DNA is TGCGCCAGCAGTGAGTGGCAGGGGGTCGCAGATACGCAGTATTTT.